This TCR beta chain derives from a study of blood T cells in healthy people across ages. The CDR3 loop spans 15 amino acids. V lost 4 bases and J lost 8, with 15 bases in between. Germline CDR1 SGHVS, CDR2 FQNEAQ. Using a J-beta primer mix together with a sample-barcoded 5' primer, a second PCR was run for about 7 to 12 cycles. TCRdb passed the 5' RACE reads through MiXCR, listing each CDR3 protein once. The sample holds approximately 900,000 distinct CDR3 sequences; roughly 43% are singletons and the top ten take 13%. The sample comprised blood. The chain employs TRBV7-8 and TRBJ1-6; the D gene is possibly TRBD1 (6 bases). The sequence derives from a man under 40 in good health. The CDR3 here is CASSSSGASYSPLHF. CDR3 in DNA: TGTGCCAGCAGCTCGTCAGGGGCTTCCTATTCACCCCTCCACTTT.